The 27 T cell receptor beta chains given below trace back to one sample, sequenced in a study of blood T cells in healthy people across ages. A sample-barcoded 5' primer and a J-beta primer mix were used in a second PCR of roughly 7 to 11 cycles. One entry per CDR3 protein results from TCRdb running MiXCR on the 5' RACE reads. The sample has roughly 1,100,000 distinct CDR3 sequences; 20% to 25% are singletons. A further study also used this sample, focusing on T cells of mothers and their children.

Material for sequencing was blood. These receptors were obtained from a girl aged 2 to 9 in good health.

The V call is TRBV9, the J call TRBJ1-2; a possible D gene is TRBD1 (6 bases). Germline V gives CDR1 SGDLS, CDR2 YYNGEE. V shed 2 bases and J shed 5 bases, with 13 bases lying between them. This CDR3 is built from 14 residues. CDR3 in amino acids: CASSVGDGTYGYTF. The CDR3 DNA reads as TGTGCCAGCAGCGTTGGGGACGGGACATATGGCTACACCTTC.

The chain links TRBV5-1 to TRBJ2-7, with D perhaps assigned TRBD1 or TRBD2 (5 bases each). CDR3 length equals 16 residues. The V and J ends lost 2 bases and 0 bases respectively, with 15 bases between them. Germline CDR1 SGHRS, CDR2 YFSETQ. The CDR3 bases are TGCGCCAGCAGCTTTAACACCGGTGGGACCTCCTACGAGCAGTACTTC. It encodes CASSFNTGGTSYEQYF.

The rearrangement joins TRBV5-6 to TRBJ2-5; no clear D. Looked up from germline, CDR1 is SGHDT and CDR2 is YYEEEE. The CDR3 is made up of 12 amino acids. V lost 3 bases, J lost 3 bases, and 6 bases lay in between. CDR3 region: CASSWIEETQYF. The CDR3 bases are TGTGCCAGCAGCTGGATCGAAGAGACCCAGTACTTC.

This clonotype was seen a handful of times. The genes are TRBV20-1 and TRBJ1-2; D remains ambiguous. Trimming stripped 3 bases from V and 7 bases from J, with 12 bases between. CDR1 and CDR2 (germline): DFQATT, SNEGSKA (reference sequence). The CDR3 has 12 residues. CDR3 residues: CSARRGSGGYTF. The CDR3 DNA reads TGCAGTGCTAGGCGGGGATCTGGTGGCTACACCTTC.

The sample holds a few counts of this clonotype. J is TRBJ2-2 and V is TRBV7-3, with 7 bases identical to TRBD2. V gave up 6 bases and J gave up 6 bases; unmatched junction bases: 13. The CDR3 extends over 16 amino acids. Germline V gene data show CDR1 as SGHTA and CDR2 as FQGTGA. In DNA form, the CDR3 reads TGTGCCAGCAGTTACACGGGGGAGGGCCTGGCCGGGGAGCTGTTTTTT. It is translated as CASSYTGEGLAGELFF.

This clonotype was detected a few times. This sequence joins TRBV24-1 and TRBJ2-7, with unresolved D. The CDR3 covers 13 residues. V was trimmed by 5 bases and J by 0 bases, leaving 7 bases between them. CDR1 is KGHDR, CDR2 SFDVKD, per germline. The CDR3 DNA reads TGTGCCACCAGTGCGCACAGCTCCTACGAGCAGTACTTC. Protein: CATSAHSSYEQYF.

This clonotype was seen only a few times. The chain uses TRBV20-1 and TRBJ2-5, with 7 positions matching TRBD1. Judging by the DNA end, TRBJ2-7 fits better; the J call may be wrong. The germline V gene has CDR1 DFQATT and CDR2 SNEGSKA (reference sequence). The CDR3 is 17 residues long. CDR3 sequence: CSAKGRDDRAEGYEQYF. CDR3 nucleotide sequence: TGCAGTGCTAAAGGCCGGGACGACAGGGCCGAGGGGTACGAGCAGTACTTC.

The V call is TRBV20-1, the J call TRBJ2-1; TRBD2 aligns across 9 bases. CDR3 length equals 15 residues. With V trimmed by 4 bases and J by 6 bases, 10 bases remained unmatched. CDR1 and CDR2 (germline): DFQATT, SNEGSKA (reference sequence). CDR3 bases: TGCAGTGCTACGTCTAGCGGGACGACATTCAATGAGCAGTTCTTC. It is translated as CSATSSGTTFNEQFF.

The V gene is TRBV20-1, the J gene TRBJ2-3; 9 bases are shared with TRBD1. Germline values: CDR1 DFQATT, CDR2 SNEGSKA (reference sequence). CDR3 length equals 14 residues. With 3 bases clipped from V and 5 bases from J, the junction kept 6 bases outside the gene matches. CDR3 region: CSASIQGAGDTQYF. The CDR3 DNA is TGCAGTGCTAGTATACAGGGGGCGGGAGATACGCAGTATTTT.

The gene calls are TRBV20-1 and TRBJ2-6; the match to TRBD2 covers 11 bases. Losses at the gene ends were 5 bases for V and 0 bases for J; bases not matched to a gene: 15. Germline CDR1 is DFQATT and CDR2 is SNEGSKA (reference sequence). The CDR3 length is 20 residues. CDR3 sequence reads: CSARLQGTSGGSSGANVLTF. CDR3 sequence (DNA): TGCAGTGCTCGACTTCAAGGGACTAGCGGAGGAAGCTCTGGGGCCAACGTCCTGACTTTC.

The chain couples TRBV28 to TRBJ2-4; D gene unclear. V lost 5 bases and J 3 bases, leaving 8 bases between the germline ends. Germline V gene lookup returns CDR1 MDHEN and CDR2 SYDVKM. This CDR3 has 13 residues. In DNA form, the CDR3 reads TGTGCCAGCAGTAAGGACGGCAAAAACATTCAGTACTTC. Protein: CASSKDGKNIQYF.

The chain recombines TRBV20-1 with TRBJ2-5; TRBD2 matches 9 bases. TRBJ2-7 matches the DNA end more closely, so the J call is doubtful. Germline lookup yields CDR1 DFQATT and CDR2 SNEGSKA (reference sequence). CDR3 size: 13 residues. CDR3 nucleotide sequence: TGCAGTGGAAAGACTAGCGGACTTAACGAGCAGTACTTC. Translated, it gives CSGKTSGLNEQYF.

The chain has TRBV6-1 and TRBJ1-1; possibly TRBD1 for D (5 bases). V was trimmed by 4 bases and J by 3 bases, leaving 9 bases between them. Germline assignment: CDR1 MNHNS and CDR2 SASEGT. The CDR3 is made up of 13 amino acids. The CDR3 loop reads CASSAARDTEAFF. The CDR3 coding sequence is TGTGCCAGCAGTGCCGCCAGGGACACTGAAGCTTTCTTT.

This clonotype was found a few times. V and J are TRBV6-5 and TRBJ2-7; the D is unclear. The V and J ends lost 10 bases and 0 bases respectively, with 19 bases between them. Germline V gives CDR1 MNHEY, CDR2 SVGAGI. This CDR3 has 15 residues. CDR3 sequence (DNA): TGTGCCACCCGTACCGCCTGGGGTGCCTCCTACGAGCAGTACTTC. Its translation: CATRTAWGASYEQYF.

The V and J genes are TRBV7-2 and TRBJ2-5, with 7 bases identical to TRBD2. Germline values: CDR1 SGHTA, CDR2 FQGNSA. The J segment lost 14 bases and the V segment lost 1 base, leaving 16 bases of the junction unmatched. The CDR3 spans 15 residues. CDR3 loop: CASSLDIPGGYEHYF. DNA for the CDR3: TGTGCCAGCAGCTTAGATATCCCGGGAGGCTACGAGCACTACTTC. Full variable domain (remainder filled in from reference TRBV7-2 and TRBJ2-5): GAGVSQSPSNKVTEKGKDVELRCDPISGHTALYWYRQSLGQGLEFLIYFQGNSAPDKSGLPSDRFSAERTGGSVSTLTIQRTQQEDSAVYLCASSLDIPGGYEHYFGPGTRLLVL.

In its sample, this clonotype was seen a few times. The J gene is TRBJ1-1, the V gene TRBV3-1, with D unresolved. The V end was cut by 5 bases, the J end by 3 bases, with 10 bases between. There are 13 residues in the CDR3. CDR1 is LGHDT and CDR2 is YNNKEL in the germline V gene (reference sequence). The CDR3 DNA reads as TGTGCCAGCAGCTCCGGGAGGGACACTGAAGCTTTCTTT. Protein product: CASSSGRDTEAFF.

The chain couples TRBV6-5 to TRBJ2-1, with 7 positions matching TRBD1. Germline CDR1 and CDR2: MNHEY and SVGAGI. The CDR3 is 13 amino acids. Unmatched junction bases numbered 5, after V lost 6 bases and J lost 6 bases. CDR3 sequence: CASRMTGSNEQFF. CDR3 bases: TGTGCCAGCAGGATGACAGGGTCCAATGAGCAGTTCTTC.

The chain employs TRBV15 and TRBJ1-4; D uncertain. Trimming pared 9 bases from V and 8 bases from J, leaving 16 bases between. The CDR3 totals 13 residues. CDR1 and CDR2 from the germline V gene are LNHNV and YYDKDF (reference sequence). CDR3 nucleotide sequence: TGTGCCACTAACGGGCCCCTGAACGAAAAACTGTTTTTT. This translates into CATNGPLNEKLFF.

This sequence joins TRBV20-1 and TRBJ2-3; the D gene is possibly TRBD1 (6 bases). Per germline, CDR1 DFQATT and CDR2 SNEGSKA (reference sequence). V was trimmed by 0 bases and J by 2 bases, leaving 24 bases between them. The CDR3 extends over 19 amino acids. CDR3 protein: CSARDTGRNPFSFTDTQYF. The CDR3 DNA reads as TGCAGTGCTAGAGACACAGGGCGGAATCCCTTCTCTTTCACAGATACGCAGTATTTT.

This clonotype was detected only a few times. The V and J genes are TRBV7-9 and TRBJ2-5; D remains unclear. The J call may be faulty, since TRBJ2-7 better matches the DNA end. Per the germline V gene, CDR1 is SEHNR and CDR2 is FQNEAQ (reference sequence). The CDR3 spans 14 residues. The DNA for the CDR3 is TGTGCCAGCGTCCCCCCCGGCAGCTCCTACGAGCAGTACTTC. It codes for CASVPPGSSYEQYF.

The V and J genes are TRBV4-1 and TRBJ1-1; tentatively, D is TRBD1 (6 bases). This CDR3 comprises 15 residues. Trimming removed 6 bases from V and 1 base from J, with 15 bases in between. Germline loops: CDR1 MGHRA, CDR2 YSYEKL. The CDR3 nucleotides read TGCGCCAGCAGACACTCTATGGGACAGAACACTGAAGCTTTCTTT. Protein product: CASRHSMGQNTEAFF.

This clonotype showed up just a few times. The junction does not match germline at one end; this may be a read error. The CDR3 loop is CASSYSQGTQYF. The CDR3 DNA is TGTGCCAGCAGTTATAGCCAAGGGACCCAGTACTTC. The V call is TRBV6-2 or TRBV6-3, the J call TRBJ2-5; unclear D gene. Germline V gives CDR1 MNHEY, CDR2 SVGEGT. CDR3 length: 12 amino acids.

This clonotype was detected only a few times. The chain uses TRBV7-9 and TRBJ2-7; 14 bases map to TRBD2. Germline CDR1 and CDR2: SEHNR and FQNEAQ (reference sequence). The CDR3 is made up of 16 amino acids. The junction had 7 bases not matched to a gene; V was cut back by 5 bases and J by 4 bases. This chain's CDR3 is CASSPQTSGRVYEQYF. Here the CDR3 DNA reads TGTGCCAGCAGCCCCCAGACTAGCGGGAGGGTATACGAGCAGTACTTC. The complete variable domain, with remaining parts taken from reference TRBV7-9 and TRBJ2-7, reads DTGVSQNPRHKITKRGQNVTFRCDPISEHNRLYWYRQTLGQGPEFLTYFQNEAQLEKSRLLSDRFSAERPKGSFSTLEIQRTEQGDSAMYLCASSPQTSGRVYEQYFGPGTRLTVT.

The chain joins TRBV7-9 to TRBJ2-5, with TRBD1 as a possible D gene (6 bases). Germline V lookup: CDR1 SEHNR, CDR2 FQNEAQ (reference sequence). There are 15 residues in the CDR3. V was clipped by 1 base and J by 5 bases, with 14 bases between them. Here the CDR3 reads CASSLGGRTLETQYF. DNA for the CDR3: TGTGCCAGCAGCTTAGGGGGGCGGACCTTGGAGACCCAGTACTTC.

This clonotype was detected only a few times. The J gene is TRBJ2-2, the V gene TRBV29-1; TRBD1 matches at 11 bases. The CDR3 loop spans 16 amino acids. Germline CDR1 SQVTM, CDR2 ANQGSEA. The V and J ends lost 6 bases and 5 bases, in that order; junction bases with no gene match: 11. Written as DNA, the CDR3 is TGCAGCGTCGGACGTGGGGGACAGGGGGTAACCGGGGAGCTGTTTTTT. It yields the protein CSVGRGGQGVTGELFF.

The chain joins TRBV7-2 to TRBJ2-7; D is ambiguous. The CDR3 consists of 14 residues. CDR1 SGHTA and CDR2 FQGNSA come from the germline V gene. V gave up 4 bases and J gave up 3 bases, with 13 bases separating them. The CDR3 region is CASSSQIRNYEQYF. DNA of the CDR3: TGTGCCAGCAGCTCACAAATCCGCAACTACGAGCAGTACTTC. Variable domain in full (rest from reference TRBV7-2 and TRBJ2-7): GAGVSQSPSNKVTEKGKDVELRCDPISGHTALYWYRQSLGQGLEFLIYFQGNSAPDKSGLPSDRFSAERTGGSVSTLTIQRTQQEDSAVYLCASSSQIRNYEQYFGPGTRLTVT.

The gene calls are TRBV4-1 and TRBJ1-2, with D unclear. The CDR3 runs 13 residues. Per the germline V gene, CDR1 is MGHRA and CDR2 is YSYEKL. Trimming shortened V by 1 base and J by 6 bases, and 9 bases separated the two germline ends. The CDR3 here is CASSQVTLNGYTF. As DNA, the CDR3 is TGCGCCAGCAGCCAAGTGACGCTTAATGGCTACACCTTC.